This T cell receptor beta chain stems from a study of response to subunit inactivated influenza vaccine. Findings of the study overall: Authors suggested each seasonal flu vaccination may recruit only limited numbers of new T cells.

TCRdb reprocessed the RT-PCR reads with MiXCR, giving one entry per CDR3 protein. This sample has 650,000 to 800,000 distinct CDR3 sequences, with more than 11% found just once. CDR1 MDHEN and CDR2 SYDVKM come from the germline V gene. The V end was cut by 6 bases, the J end by 5 bases, with 16 bases between. The CDR3 runs to 14 residues. This clonotype came up a few times. Its specificity is not known. The source is a man in his forties or fifties who received an inactivated influenza vaccine. The sample consisted of PBMCs from blood, taken less than 15 days before vaccination. The V call is TRBV28, the J call TRBJ2-5, with D tentatively TRBD1 (5 bases). In DNA, the CDR3 is TGTGCCAGCAGCGCGACTGGGGCGCGGGAGACCCAGTACTTC. Protein: CASSATGARETQYF.